This entry lists 3 T cell receptor beta chains sequenced from one sample in a study of monozygotic twins with cystic fibrosis. Libraries were prepared by immunoSEQ multiplex PCR; TCRdb keeps only in-frame clonotypes and omits some of them. Of 25,000 to 30,000 clones in the sample, around four fifths are singletons; the top ten hold approximately 0.88%. Sequencing used blood. Source of these receptors: a girl aged 2 to 10 with cystic fibrosis.

The gene calls are TRBV4-1 and TRBJ1-5; D is possibly TRBD1 (6 bases). The V end lost 0 bases, the J end lost 0 bases, and 9 bases lay between the germline ends. Germline assignment: CDR1 MGHRA and CDR2 YSYEKL. This CDR3 is built from 16 residues. CDR3 residues: CASSQEGGSSNQPQHF. CDR3 nucleotides: TGCGCCAGCAGCCAAGAAGGGGGGTCTAGCAATCAGCCCCAGCATTTT.

V usage is TRBV6-5 and J usage is TRBJ1-2; no clear D gene. V was trimmed by 6 bases and J by 0 bases, leaving 8 bases between them. CDR3 length equals 13 residues. CDR1 and CDR2 from the germline V gene are MNHEY and SVGAGI. CDR3 sequence (DNA): TGTGCCAGCAGGGTGGCAGCTAACTATGGCTACACCTTC. This translates into CASRVAANYGYTF.

The genes are TRBV6-5 and TRBJ2-1, with TRBD2 identical over 9 bases. J lost 6 bases, V lost 1 base, and 4 bases had no gene match. CDR1 MNHEY and CDR2 SVGAGI come from the germline V gene. There are 15 residues in the CDR3. The CDR3 DNA sequence: TGTGCCAGCAGTTACTGGGTAGCGGGAGTCAATGAGCAGTTCTTC. This codes for CASSYWVAGVNEQFF.